This T cell receptor beta chain was sequenced during a study of T-cell memory formation after mild COVID-19. V dropped 5 bases and J dropped 1 base, with 9 bases sitting between them. CDR1 is MNHEY, CDR2 SVGAGI, per germline. The CDR3 has 14 residues. MiXCR was run by TCRdb on the 5' RACE reads, yielding one entry per CDR3 protein. Of 450,000 to 700,000 distinct CDR3 sequences in the sample, roughly 18% were seen once. Study-wide results and limits: There were some responding clones in pre-infection memory, which suggested that cross-reactive memory had joined. Contracting clones localized mainly to CM and EM when CD4+ and mainly to EMRA when CD8+.

This clonotype has a handful of counts. The target antigen is unknown. V usage is TRBV6-5 and J usage is TRBJ1-5, with D hard to call. The receptor was derived from an adult woman who had mild COVID-19 (a few samples of this study predate the infection). Cell type and time point are not known. Sequencing used PBMCs or a T cell subset sorted from them (not recorded which). CDR3 DNA: TGTGCCAGCAGTATAGGGAGGAGCAATCAGCCCCAGCATTTT. This sequence encodes CASSIGRSNQPQHF.